In its sample, the clone carrying this TCR beta chain was seen many times. This entry is derived from a study of cytomegalovirus exposure and HLA in healthy donors. The data were produced by immunoSEQ multiplex PCR, yet TCRdb's version contains in-frame clones alone and is incomplete. This table holds fewer than 200,000 clones, about 89% found once. The CDR3 extends over 14 amino acids. Trimming removed 0 bases from V and 0 bases from J, with 6 bases in between. CDR1 and CDR2 (germline): LGHNA, YNFKEQ. This clonotype was sampled from a man younger than 30 in good health and CMV-seropositive. This chain joins TRBV4-2 and TRBJ2-7; D remains unclear. Source material: PBMCs. CDR3 protein: CASSQERISYEQYF. The DNA for the CDR3 is TGTGCCAGCAGCCAAGAGCGGATCTCCTACGAGCAGTACTTC.